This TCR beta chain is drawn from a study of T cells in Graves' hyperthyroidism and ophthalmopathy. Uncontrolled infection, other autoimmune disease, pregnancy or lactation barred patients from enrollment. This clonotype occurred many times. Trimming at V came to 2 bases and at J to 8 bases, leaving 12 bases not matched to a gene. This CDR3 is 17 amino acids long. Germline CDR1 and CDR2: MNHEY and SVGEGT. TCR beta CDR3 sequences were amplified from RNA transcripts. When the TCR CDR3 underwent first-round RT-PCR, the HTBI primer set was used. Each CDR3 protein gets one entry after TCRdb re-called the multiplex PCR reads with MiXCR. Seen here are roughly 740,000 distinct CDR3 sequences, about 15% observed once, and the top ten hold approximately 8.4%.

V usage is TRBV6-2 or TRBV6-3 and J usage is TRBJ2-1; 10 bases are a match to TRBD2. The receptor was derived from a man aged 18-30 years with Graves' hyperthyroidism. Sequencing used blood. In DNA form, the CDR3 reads TGTGCCAGCAGTTACGTGGCTAGCGGGAGTCGTTGGGATGAGCAGTTCTTC. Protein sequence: CASSYVASGSRWDEQFF.